One and the same sample provided the 25 T cell receptor beta chains below, sequenced in a study of cytomegalovirus exposure and HLA in healthy donors. The study ran its PCR with 60 Vbeta and 13 Jbeta primers. The data were produced by immunoSEQ multiplex PCR, yet TCRdb's version contains in-frame clones alone and is incomplete. This table holds more than 95,000 clones, 70% to 75% found once. The sequencing sample was made of PBMCs. These TCRs come from a woman aged 18-29 years in good health and CMV-seronegative.

This chain links TRBV6-5 with TRBJ2-5; TRBD2 aligns across 7 bases. This CDR3 has 16 amino acids. Germline values: CDR1 MNHEY, CDR2 SVGAGI. The V segment lost 4 bases and the J segment 2 bases; nucleotides outside the gene matches: 10. CDR3 sequence (DNA): TGTGCCAGCAGTTCGCTGTTCGGGGAGGGGCAAGAGACCCAGTACTTC. Translation gives CASSSLFGEGQETQYF.

This chain uses TRBV27 with TRBJ1-2, with 7 bases aligning to TRBD1. V lost 4 bases and J lost 5; bases outside the gene matches: 10. Germline values: CDR1 MNHEY, CDR2 SMNVEV (reference sequence). The CDR3 length is 15 residues. The CDR3 reads CASSSLDRVIYGYTF. The CDR3 DNA sequence: TGTGCCAGCAGTTCTCTCGACAGGGTAATTTATGGCTACACCTTC.

This clone was recorded once. The chain carries TRBV6-1 and TRBJ2-2; TRBD2 matches 12 bases. This CDR3 spans 15 amino acids. V was pared by 6 bases and J by 6 bases, with 5 bases of the junction left unmatched. The germline gives CDR1 MNHNS, CDR2 SASEGT. The CDR3 nucleotides read TGTGCCAGCAGAGGACGGACTAGCGGGGCCGGGGAGCTGTTTTTT. Translating it yields CASRGRTSGAGELFF.

The genes are TRBV5-4 and TRBJ1-2, with D perhaps matching TRBD1 (6 bases). Germline V lookup: CDR1 SGHNT, CDR2 YYREEE (reference sequence). V lost 4 bases, J lost 2 bases, and 12 bases lay in between. The CDR3 spans 14 residues. The CDR3 bases are TGTGCCAGCAGCCCTGGACAGTCGAACTATGGCTACACCTTC. It specifies CASSPGQSNYGYTF.

V is TRBV30 and J is TRBJ1-2; 10 bases align to TRBD1. With V trimmed by 3 bases and J by 4 bases, 11 bases remained unmatched. The CDR3 runs to 16 residues. Looked up from germline, CDR1 is GTSNPN and CDR2 is SVGIG (reference sequence). CDR3 residues: CAWSAGTGAVGYGYTF. In DNA, the CDR3 is TGTGCCTGGAGCGCCGGGACAGGGGCAGTCGGCTATGGCTACACCTTC.

In DNA, the CDR3 is TGTGCCAGCAGCGTAGGGGGAGCAACGAACTATGGCTACACCTTC. Residues: CASSVGGATNYGYTF. V usage is TRBV9 and J usage is TRBJ1-2; D gene unclear. Germline V gene sequence: CDR1 SGDLS, CDR2 YYNGEE. V was clipped by 0 bases and J by 2 bases, with 11 bases between them. This CDR3 has 15 residues.

The rearrangement links TRBV4-1 to TRBJ1-1, with 7 bases identical to TRBD1. The V gene's germline CDR1 is MGHRA and CDR2 YSYEKL. V shed 3 bases, J shed 0 bases, and the junction held 7 bases outside the gene matches. CDR3 size: 16 residues. This CDR3 is CASSHAGTAMNTEAFF. The CDR3 region has the DNA TGCGCCAGCAGCCACGCAGGGACAGCCATGAACACTGAAGCTTTCTTT.

This clone was detected only once. The chain combines TRBV5-4 with TRBJ2-7; 7 bases align to TRBD1. The V and J ends lost 4 bases and 1 base, in that order; junction bases with no gene match: 8. The CDR3 is 15 residues long. Germline CDR1 reads SGHNT; CDR2 reads YYREEE (reference sequence). The DNA of the CDR3 is TGTGCCAGCAGCGAGGGGGCTCGAAGTTCCTACGAGCAGTACTTC. The encoded protein is CASSEGARSSYEQYF.

This CDR3 reads CASNVGSGAAQYF. The CDR3 region has the DNA TGTGCCAGCAACGTAGGGAGCGGGGCGGCGCAGTACTTC. The chain employs TRBV16 and TRBJ2-7; the match to TRBD2 covers 7 bases. CDR3 size: 13 residues. J was trimmed by 9 bases and V by 7 bases; bases with no gene match: 12. The germline CDR1 and CDR2 sequences are KGHSY and FQNENV.

The chain has TRBV2 and TRBJ1-1; the match to TRBD1 covers 7 bases. Germline values: CDR1 SNHLY, CDR2 FYNNEI. This CDR3 contains 14 residues. V was clipped by 11 bases and J by 2 bases; unmatched bases: 11. CDR3 protein: CACLPGQINTEAFF. The CDR3 DNA reads as TGTGCCTGTCTACCGGGACAGATTAACACTGAAGCTTTCTTT.

The sample holds a few counts of this clone. The chain has TRBV6-1 and TRBJ1-6; 9 positions match TRBD1. Germline assignment: CDR1 MNHNS and CDR2 SASEGT. V gave up 5 bases and J gave up 9 bases; unmatched junction bases: 8. This CDR3 is built from 15 residues. The CDR3 loop reads CASSLNDRGVSPLHF. The CDR3 DNA reads as TGTGCCAGCAGTCTCAACGACAGGGGGGTTTCACCCCTCCACTTT.

This sequence joins TRBV29-1 and TRBJ1-1, with no clear D. The CDR3 covers 14 residues. Per the germline V gene, CDR1 is SQVTM and CDR2 is ANQGSEA. V was trimmed by 4 bases and J by 5 bases, leaving 17 bases between them. The CDR3 sequence: CSVGPRVSRTEAFF. CDR3 nucleotides: TGCAGCGTTGGCCCCCGGGTAAGTAGGACTGAAGCTTTCTTT. The whole variable domain, filled in from reference TRBV29-1 and TRBJ1-1, reads SAVISQKPSRDICQRGTSLTIQCQVDSQVTMMFWYRQQPGQSLTLIATANQGSEATYESGFVIDKFPISRPNLTFSTLTVSNMSPEDSSIYLCSVGPRVSRTEAFFGQGTRLTVV.

The chain carries TRBV19 and TRBJ1-4; TRBD1 aligns across 8 bases. The V and J ends lost 5 bases and 8 bases, in that order; junction bases with no gene match: 10. Germline V CDR1 and CDR2: LNHDA, SQIVND (reference sequence). This CDR3 is built from 15 residues. Here the CDR3 reads CASSSLTGEGEKLFF. The CDR3 bases are TGTGCCAGTAGTTCGTTGACAGGGGAGGGAGAAAAACTGTTTTTT.

This clone was observed a few times. The J gene is TRBJ2-1, the V gene TRBV5-1; TRBD2 matches 11 bases. With V trimmed by 4 bases and J by 5 bases, 5 bases remained unmatched. CDR3 length: 15 amino acids. Germline lookup yields CDR1 SGHRS and CDR2 YFSETQ. The CDR3 reads CASSPGTSGNNEQFF. CDR3 in DNA: TGCGCCAGCAGCCCGGGGACTAGCGGAAACAATGAGCAGTTCTTC.

This clone was detected a few times. The chain combines TRBV6-5 with TRBJ2-7; D is unclear. V gave up 6 bases and J gave up 0 bases, with 6 bases separating them. Looked up from germline, CDR1 is MNHEY and CDR2 is SVGAGI. CDR3 size: 12 residues. The CDR3: CASRQNSYEQYF. The CDR3 DNA reads TGTGCCAGCAGACAAAACTCCTACGAGCAGTACTTC.

The J gene is TRBJ2-1, the V gene TRBV28; D gene unclear. This CDR3 has 13 amino acids. The V end was cut by 3 bases, the J end by 4 bases, with 7 bases between. The germline CDR1 and CDR2 sequences are MDHEN and SYDVKM. Here the CDR3 reads CASSLETYNEQFF. The CDR3 nucleotides are TGTGCCAGCAGTTTGGAGACTTACAATGAGCAGTTCTTC.

The genes are TRBV9 and TRBJ2-2; tentatively, D is TRBD2 (6 bases). CDR1 is SGDLS, CDR2 YYNGEE, per germline. This CDR3 is 14 amino acids long. V lost 3 bases and J lost 4, with 10 bases in between. In DNA form, the CDR3 reads TGTGCCAGCAGCGACCCGGGACTCACCGGGGAGCTGTTTTTT. This encodes CASSDPGLTGELFF.

This sequence joins TRBV10-2 and TRBJ1-1, with unresolved D. CDR3 size: 12 residues. Germline CDR1 and CDR2: WSHSY and SAAADI. The ends were cut back, 2 bases at V and 4 bases at J, with 5 bases in the middle. CDR3 residues: CASSERSTEAFF. DNA of the CDR3: TGCGCCAGCAGTGAGCGGAGCACTGAAGCTTTCTTT.

V gene TRBV28 combines with J gene TRBJ1-5; tentative D call: TRBD1 (5 bases). The CDR3 consists of 15 residues. V was cut by 1 base and J by 2 bases, with 9 bases left in between. Germline assignment: CDR1 MDHEN and CDR2 SYDVKM. DNA for the CDR3: TGTGCCAGCAGTTTATCGGGGGTAGGCAATCAGCCCCAGCATTTT. It codes for CASSLSGVGNQPQHF.

This clone was detected only a few times. The chain links TRBV28 to TRBJ1-3; TRBD1 might be the D (6 bases). V was clipped by 7 bases and J by 0 bases, with 16 bases between them. The CDR3 spans 16 residues. Germline-derived CDR1 and CDR2 are MDHEN and SYDVKM. CDR3 in amino acids: CASIETQGHSGNTIYF. The CDR3 DNA is TGTGCCAGCATCGAGACCCAGGGACACTCTGGAAACACCATATATTTT.

The chain joins TRBV13 to TRBJ1-6; possibly TRBD1 for D (5 bases). CDR1 and CDR2 (germline): PRHDT, FYEKMQ (reference sequence). The CDR3 sequence is 18 residues long. With 5 bases removed from V and 2 bases from J, the gap between germline ends came to 19 bases. CDR3 in amino acids: CASSSLSGTNAYNSPLHF. CDR3 nucleotides: TGTGCCAGCAGCAGCCTCTCCGGGACTAACGCCTATAATTCACCCCTCCACTTT.

This clone was seen a single time. The genes are TRBV29-1 and TRBJ1-2; D not resolved. Trimming took 7 bases from V and 5 from J, leaving 17 bases between them. CDR3 length: 13 residues. The V gene's germline CDR1 is SQVTM and CDR2 ANQGSEA. CDR3 region: CSAVTLQTYGYTF. The CDR3 nucleotides read TGCAGCGCAGTAACTCTTCAGACATATGGCTACACCTTC. The full variable domain, its missing parts supplied by reference TRBV29-1 and TRBJ1-2, is SAVISQKPSRDICQRGTSLTIQCQVDSQVTMMFWYRQQPGQSLTLIATANQGSEATYESGFVIDKFPISRPNLTFSTLTVSNMSPEDSSIYLCSAVTLQTYGYTFGSGTRLTVV.

The J gene is TRBJ1-2, the V gene TRBV6-4; the match to TRBD1 covers 9 bases. The trim removed 5 bases at V and 4 bases at J, leaving 8 bases unmatched. The CDR3 has 15 amino acids. The germline gives CDR1 MRHNA, CDR2 SNTAGT. CDR3 amino acids: CASSYGTGQSYGYTF. CDR3 bases: TGTGCCAGCAGTTATGGGACAGGGCAAAGCTATGGCTACACCTTC.

J is TRBJ1-2 and V is TRBV5-6; 8 bases fit TRBD1. The CDR3 is made up of 16 amino acids. V lost 3 bases, J lost 2 bases, and 9 bases stayed unmatched. Germline-derived CDR1 and CDR2 are SGHDT and YYEEEE. The CDR3 region is CASSSSGQEINYGYTF. In DNA, the CDR3 is TGTGCCAGCAGCTCGTCGGGACAGGAGATAAACTATGGCTACACCTTC.

The rearrangement links TRBV5-1 to TRBJ1-1, with D unresolved. Trimming took 4 bases from V and 8 from J, leaving 12 bases between them. CDR3 size: 12 residues. CDR1 is SGHRS and CDR2 is YFSETQ in the germline V gene. The chain's CDR3 is CASSEDPGEAFF. The CDR3 coding sequence is TGCGCCAGCAGCGAAGACCCGGGAGAAGCTTTCTTT.